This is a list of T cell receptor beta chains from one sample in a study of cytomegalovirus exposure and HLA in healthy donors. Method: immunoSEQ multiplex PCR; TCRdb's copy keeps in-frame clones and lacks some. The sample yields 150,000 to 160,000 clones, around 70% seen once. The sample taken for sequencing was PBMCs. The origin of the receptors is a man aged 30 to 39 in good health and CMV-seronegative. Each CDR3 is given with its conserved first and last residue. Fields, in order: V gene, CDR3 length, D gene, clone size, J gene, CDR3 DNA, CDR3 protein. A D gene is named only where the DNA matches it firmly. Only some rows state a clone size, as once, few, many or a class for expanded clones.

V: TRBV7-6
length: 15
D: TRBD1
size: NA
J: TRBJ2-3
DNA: TGTGCCAGCAGCTGGACAGGGGGTCGCACAGATACGCAGTATTTT
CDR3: CASSWTGGRTDTQYF

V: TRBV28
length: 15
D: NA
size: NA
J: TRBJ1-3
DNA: TGTGCCAGCAGTTTAGCCGGTCAGGCTGGAAACACCATATATTTT
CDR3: CASSLAGQAGNTIYF

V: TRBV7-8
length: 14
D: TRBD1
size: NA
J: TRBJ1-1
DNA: TGTGCCAGCAGCATATACGGGACAGCCACTGAAGCTTTCTTT
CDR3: CASSIYGTATEAFF

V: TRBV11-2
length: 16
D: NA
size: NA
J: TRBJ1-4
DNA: TGTGCCAGCAGCTTAACCCGATTGAAGGAGGGCGAAAAACTGTTTTTT
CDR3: CASSLTRLKEGEKLFF

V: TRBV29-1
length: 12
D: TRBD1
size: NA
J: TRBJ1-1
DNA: TGCAGCGTAGGGACAGGGAATACTGAAGCTTTCTTT
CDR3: CSVGTGNTEAFF

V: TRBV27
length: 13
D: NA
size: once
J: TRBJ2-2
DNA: TGTGCCAGCAGTTTGTCGACTGCAGGGGAGCTGTTTTTT
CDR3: CASSLSTAGELFF

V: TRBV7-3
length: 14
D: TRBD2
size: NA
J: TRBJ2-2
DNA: TGTGCCTCCAAGCGGGGGAGTAACACCGGGGAGCTGTTTTTT
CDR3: CASKRGSNTGELFF

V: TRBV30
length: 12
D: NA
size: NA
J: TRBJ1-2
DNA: TGTGCCTGGAGTGTACCGAGGAGCGGCTACACCTTC
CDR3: CAWSVPRSGYTF

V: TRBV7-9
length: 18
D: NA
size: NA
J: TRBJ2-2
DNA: TGTGCCAGCAGCTTAGAGGGGCAGGCATTCCCGAACACCGGGGAGCTGTTTTTT
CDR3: CASSLEGQAFPNTGELFF

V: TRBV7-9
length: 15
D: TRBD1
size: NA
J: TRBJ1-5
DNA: TGTGCCAGCAGCTCGTCAGACAGGGGCAATCAGCCCCAGCATTTT
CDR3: CASSSSDRGNQPQHF

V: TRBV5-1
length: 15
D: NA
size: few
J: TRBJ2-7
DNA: TGCGCCAGCAGCTTACTGACAGGTCCCAACTACGAGCAGTACTTC
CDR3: CASSLLTGPNYEQYF

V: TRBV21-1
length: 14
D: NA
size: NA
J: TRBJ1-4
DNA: TGTGCCAGCAGCAAACCCAGACAGGATGAAAAACTGTTTTTT
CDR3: CASSKPRQDEKLFF

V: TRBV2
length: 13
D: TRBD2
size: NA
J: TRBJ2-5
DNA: TGTGCCTCTAGGACTAGCGTCCAAGAGACCCAGTACTTC
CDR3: CASRTSVQETQYF

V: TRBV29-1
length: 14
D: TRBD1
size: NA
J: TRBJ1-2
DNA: TGCAGCGTTGAAGATCCGGACAGGGTTTGTGGCTACACCTTC
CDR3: CSVEDPDRVCGYTF

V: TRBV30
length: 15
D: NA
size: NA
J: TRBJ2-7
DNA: TGTGCCTGGAGTGATAACTCGCGGACAGTCTACGAGCAGTACTTC
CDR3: CAWSDNSRTVYEQYF